The 13 T cell receptor beta chains given below trace back to one sample, sequenced in a study of blood T cell repertoires in COVID-19. Clones were sequenced by immunoSEQ multiplex PCR, and TCRdb holds only the in-frame ones, with some missing. This table holds approximately 390,000 clones, around nine tenths found once. Sequences were obtained from PBMCs or T cells enriched from blood (not recorded which). These receptors were obtained from a woman between 50 and 59 years old who had recovered from COVID-19.

V is TRBV12-3 or TRBV12-4 and J is TRBJ2-1; D is undetermined. The CDR3 is made up of 12 amino acids. V was pared by 5 bases and J by 6 bases, with 8 bases between. The CDR3 is CASSPQVNEQFF. As DNA, the CDR3 is TGTGCCAGCAGTCCGCAGGTCAATGAGCAGTTCTTC.

The chain employs TRBV7-9 and TRBJ1-1; no clear D. Trimming removed 4 bases from V and 0 bases from J, with 15 bases in between. CDR1 is SEHNR, CDR2 FQNEAQ, per germline (reference sequence). The CDR3 spans 16 residues. The CDR3 protein is CASSSSHIFLNTEAFF. The CDR3 DNA sequence: TGTGCCAGCAGCTCATCGCACATTTTCTTGAACACTGAAGCTTTCTTT.

The chain links TRBV7-9 to TRBJ2-2; TRBD1 matches 10 bases. The CDR3 is 14 amino acids. Germline V gene lookup returns CDR1 SEHNR and CDR2 FQNEAQ (reference sequence). Losses at the gene ends were 2 bases for V and 9 bases for J; bases not matched to a gene: 3. CDR3 DNA sequence: TGTGCCAGCAGCTTAAAGACAGGGGGCAGGGAGCTGTTTTTT. It translates to CASSLKTGGRELFF.

The chain joins TRBV29-1 to TRBJ1-4; TRBD1 is a possible D gene (6 bases). The V end lost 6 bases, the J end lost 14 bases, and 19 bases lay between the germline ends. The germline V gene encodes CDR1 SQVTM and CDR2 ANQGSEA. This CDR3 spans 12 amino acids. The CDR3 nucleotides are TGCAGCGTCTTGTCAGGGGAGTTGATCCTGTTTTTT. Amino acid sequence: CSVLSGELILFF.

The chain has TRBV4-1 and TRBJ1-6; D possibly corresponds to TRBD1 (6 bases). CDR3 length: 15 residues. V lost 1 base and J lost 5, with 9 bases in between. CDR1 is MGHRA and CDR2 is YSYEKL in the germline V gene. CDR3 nucleotides: TGCGCCAGCAGCCAAGGGACAGTTCATAATTCACCCCTCCACTTT. It yields the protein CASSQGTVHNSPLHF.

V and J are TRBV4-1 and TRBJ2-7, with 10 bases fitting TRBD1. Germline V gene lookup returns CDR1 MGHRA and CDR2 YSYEKL. This CDR3 spans 19 amino acids. V lost 3 bases, J lost 5 bases, and 19 bases stayed unmatched. The CDR3 DNA reads TGCGCCAGCAGCCACATCCCTTTGCCCGGGACAGGGGACGGCCACGAGCAGTACTTC. The encoded protein is CASSHIPLPGTGDGHEQYF.

The chain is built from TRBV6-5 and TRBJ2-7, with 7 bases fitting TRBD2. Per germline, CDR1 MNHEY and CDR2 SVGAGI. V lost 2 bases to trimming and J lost 1 base; unmatched junction nucleotides: 5. The CDR3 has 15 residues. As DNA, the CDR3 is TGTGCCAGCAGTTACGCCGGGGGGAGGTCCTACGAGCAGTACTTC. Its protein product is CASSYAGGRSYEQYF.

This clone was observed once. The chain joins TRBV5-1 to TRBJ2-7; 7 bases are shared with TRBD1. The CDR3 consists of 18 residues. Trimming cost V 3 bases and J 3 bases; bases outside gene matches: 18. Germline CDR1 and CDR2: SGHRS and YFSETQ. CDR3 protein: CASSSPGLDRDPLYEQYF. The CDR3 DNA follows: TGCGCCAGCAGCTCCCCAGGCCTCGACAGGGATCCTCTCTACGAGCAGTACTTC. Supplemented by reference TRBV5-1 and TRBJ2-7, the full variable domain reads KAGVTQTPRYLIKTRGQQVTLSCSPISGHRSVSWYQQTPGQGLQFLFEYFSETQRNKGNFPGRFSGRQFSNSRSEMNVSTLELGDSALYLCASSSPGLDRDPLYEQYFGPGTRLTVT.

This clone was counted once. This sequence joins TRBV27 and TRBJ2-7, with a weak D call TRBD1 (5 bases). In germline, CDR1 is MNHEY, CDR2 SMNVEV (reference sequence). Trimming pared 10 bases from V and 0 bases from J, leaving 16 bases between. The CDR3 is 14 amino acids. The CDR3 coding sequence is TGTGCCACCCAGGACACGATGTCCTCCTACGAGCAGTACTTC. It codes for CATQDTMSSYEQYF.

The V and J genes are TRBV7-9 and TRBJ2-3; 14 bases are a match to TRBD2. CDR1 and CDR2 (germline): SEHNR, FQNEAQ (reference sequence). Trimming took 5 bases from V and 9 from J; bases not matched to a gene: 10. The CDR3 extends over 16 amino acids. Here the CDR3 DNA reads TGTGCCAGCAGCCCCGGGACTAGCGGGGGCCTCAGGACGCAGTATTTT. It codes for CASSPGTSGGLRTQYF.

The rearrangement joins TRBV5-6 to TRBJ1-2; TRBD1 agrees at 7 bases. Trimming at V came to 7 bases and at J to 3 bases, leaving 9 bases not matched to a gene. The V gene's germline CDR1 is SGHDT and CDR2 YYEEEE. The CDR3 totals 14 residues. Here the CDR3 DNA reads TGTGCCAGCTTTCCAGGGGGAGGCCACTATGGCTACACCTTC. Amino acid sequence: CASFPGGGHYGYTF.

The CDR3 is CASSQGPGGRQPQHF. In DNA, the CDR3 is TGTGCCAGCAGCCAAGGGCCGGGGGGTAGGCAGCCCCAGCATTTT. The chain combines TRBV3-1 (or the pseudogene TRBV3-2) with TRBJ1-5; D might be TRBD1 (5 bases). This CDR3 comprises 15 residues. Trimming removed 1 base from V and 7 bases from J, with 14 bases in between. Per germline, CDR1 LGHDT and CDR2 YNNKEL (reference sequence).

The CDR3 is CASSPNRLSYEQYF. DNA for the CDR3: TGTGCCAGCAGCCCTAACAGGCTCTCCTACGAGCAGTACTTC. The rearrangement links TRBV14 to TRBJ2-7, with D possibly TRBD1 on 5 matching bases. Germline CDR1 and CDR2: SGHDN and FVKESK. The CDR3 is 14 amino acids. Trimming removed 4 bases at V and 0 bases at J, with 10 bases between.